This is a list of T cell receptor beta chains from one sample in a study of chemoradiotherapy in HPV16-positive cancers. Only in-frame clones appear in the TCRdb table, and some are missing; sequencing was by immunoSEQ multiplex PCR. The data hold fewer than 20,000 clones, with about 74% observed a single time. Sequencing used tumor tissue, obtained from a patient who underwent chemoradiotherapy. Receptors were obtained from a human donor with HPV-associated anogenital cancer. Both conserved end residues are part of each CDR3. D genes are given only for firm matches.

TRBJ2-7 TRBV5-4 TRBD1 CASSSGQDSYEQYF
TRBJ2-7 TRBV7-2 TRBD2 CASSLASGRAHEQYF
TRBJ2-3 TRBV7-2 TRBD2 CASSLEWRGVIADTQYF
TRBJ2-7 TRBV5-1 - CASNENDYEQYF
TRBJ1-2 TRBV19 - CASSPGSNYGYTF
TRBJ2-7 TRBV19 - CASSMRAAIYEQYF
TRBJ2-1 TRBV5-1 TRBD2 CASSLVLAGMENEQFF
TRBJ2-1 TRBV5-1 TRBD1 CASSQGQGSNEQFF
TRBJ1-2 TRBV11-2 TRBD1 CASSLEGQGIRGYTF
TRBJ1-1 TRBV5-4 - CASSLGFGTEAFF
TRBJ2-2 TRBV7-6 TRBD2 CASSLGLAGVGNTGELFF
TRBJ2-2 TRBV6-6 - CASSYSQNTGELFF
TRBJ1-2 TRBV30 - CAWSLGRDPTHPGYTF
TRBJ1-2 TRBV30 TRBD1 CAWTLGQGAAGYTF
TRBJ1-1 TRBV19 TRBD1 CASKGQGDTEAFF
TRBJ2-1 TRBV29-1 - CSVEVPGRYNEQFF
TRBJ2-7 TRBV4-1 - CASSNFYEQYF
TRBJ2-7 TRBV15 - CATSREVSGYEQYF
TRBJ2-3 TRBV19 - CACSGRSTDTQYF
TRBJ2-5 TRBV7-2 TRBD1 CASSRTRDRGQETQYF
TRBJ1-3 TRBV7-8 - CASSLVTGLAGNTIYF
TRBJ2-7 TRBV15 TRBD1 CATSTRVTGDEQYF
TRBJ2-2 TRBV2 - CASSPGGGELFF
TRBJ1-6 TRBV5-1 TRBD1 CASSLDRTGYSPLHF
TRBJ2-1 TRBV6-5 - CASRQGVGGQFF
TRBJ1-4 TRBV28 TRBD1 CASSPDRGREKLFF
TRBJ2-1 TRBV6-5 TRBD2 CASSYELAGVGEQFF
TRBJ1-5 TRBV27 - CASAPWDIRSNQPQHF
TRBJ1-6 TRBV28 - CASSHRSQTAPPLHF
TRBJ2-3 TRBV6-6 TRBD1 CASRMTGLTDTQYF
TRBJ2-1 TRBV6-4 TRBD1 CASSDREGSYNEQFF
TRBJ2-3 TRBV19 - CASLGVGGTDTQYF
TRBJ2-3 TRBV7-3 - CASRTPATTPRQQYF
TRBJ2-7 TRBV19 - CASSMRAGTRAYEQYF
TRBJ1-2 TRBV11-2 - CASSAARGRYGYTF
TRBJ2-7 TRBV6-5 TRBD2 CASSTERGRYEQYF
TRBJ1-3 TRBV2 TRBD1 CASSQDRAGNTIYF
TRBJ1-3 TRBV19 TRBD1 CASSTGDRPTPAGRGNTIYF
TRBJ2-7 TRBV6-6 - CASSYPDQGGEQYF
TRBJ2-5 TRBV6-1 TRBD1 CASTRTGNGQETQYF
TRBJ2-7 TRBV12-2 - CASRLDRVYEQYF
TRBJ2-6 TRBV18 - CASSSIPGSGANVLTF
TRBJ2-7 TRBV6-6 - CASRRTVDYEQYF
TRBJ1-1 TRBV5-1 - CASSLAPERTEAFF
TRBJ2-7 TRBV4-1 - CASSQDWPGSSYEQYF